Listed below are T cell receptor beta chains from one sample, sequenced in a study of B cell selection in AIRE deficiency. Clones were read by immunoSEQ multiplex PCR, and TCRdb kept only the in-frame ones, dropping some. The sample gives about 27,000 clones, around 95% of which show up once; 0.24% is in the top ten. Input material: CD4+CD127+ conventional T cells sorted from PBMCs. The receptors stem from a human donor in good health. Both conserved end residues are part of each CDR3.

>TRBV5-1|TRBJ2-1
CASTMDRGYNEQFF
>TRBV29-1|TRBJ1-2
CSVELRTGYHGYTF
>TRBV5-8|TRBJ2-7
CASSRTGGGNEQYF
>TRBV15|TRBJ1-2
CATSREQGRYGYTF
>TRBV15|TRBJ1-6
CATSSYRRSSYNSPLHF
>TRBV19|TRBJ1-3
CASSIAQTAGNTIYF
>TRBV7-9|TRBJ2-7
CASSPGPPYEQYF
>TRBV19|TRBJ2-7
CASSRTGTGAYEQYF
>TRBV5-1|TRBJ2-5
CASSLDNRQTQYF
>TRBV18|TRBJ2-3
CASSTSGSTDTQYF
>TRBV11-2|TRBJ1-5
CASSLGTGGNQPQHF
>TRBV19|TRBJ2-1
CASSNRTIPLDNEQFF
>TRBV6-4|TRBJ1-5
CASKWGQGDPSNQPQHF
>TRBV7-9|TRBJ2-4
CASSSAGLVQYF
>TRBV11-2|TRBJ2-7
CASSLSGGAYEQYF
>TRBV7-2|TRBJ2-7
CASRRAGNEQYF
>TRBV15|TRBJ2-2
CATTGRLAGNTGELFF
>TRBV6-6|TRBJ1-3
CASSFRGTNAGNTIYF
>TRBV19|TRBJ2-7
CASSGTTSGSYEQYF
>TRBV5-8|TRBJ2-6
CASSQGNSGANVLTF
>TRBV21-1|TRBJ1-1
CASSLQLGTQAAFF
>TRBV5-4|TRBJ2-7
CASSSLDSPDSYEQYF
>TRBV6-5|TRBJ1-1
CASSYRAEAFF
>TRBV7-2|TRBJ2-5
CASSLARQTETQYF
>TRBV27|TRBJ2-3
CASSLSGGAPDTQYF
>TRBV10-2|TRBJ1-2
CASSEGLGGWYGYTF
>TRBV6-5|TRBJ1-6
CASSRGPIYNSPLHF
>TRBV5-1|TRBJ2-7
CASSWGASGSSYEQYF
>TRBV7-3|TRBJ2-1
CASSLTRNEQFF
>TRBV5-1|TRBJ1-2
CASSPLGGTNYGYTF
>TRBV5-4|TRBJ2-3
CASSPREATDTQYF
>TRBV11-2|TRBJ1-1
CASSFGLRDTEAFF
>TRBV4-2|TRBJ1-1
CASSQDNRMNTEAFF
>TRBV6-1|TRBJ2-3
CASSEIKGGPDTQYF
>TRBV7-2|TRBJ2-7
CASSLRTGAYEQYF
>TRBV18|TRBJ2-2
CASSPLRESSRELFF
>TRBV28|TRBJ1-2
CASSDWTYGYTF
>TRBV19|TRBJ2-5
CASSIEFPGVQETQYF
>TRBV5-8|TRBJ2-7
CASSARTGGVYEQYF
>TRBV13|TRBJ2-7
CASSWDRAEQYF
>TRBV6-5|TRBJ2-1
CASRSQRNEQFF
>TRBV18|TRBJ2-1
CASSPPPEGNEQFF
>TRBV7-9|TRBJ1-4
CASSLDGGPLFF
>TRBV5-8|TRBJ1-1
CASSSGGGAGWPEAFF
>TRBV5-4|TRBJ2-5
CASSLVAGTGETQYF
>TRBV19|TRBJ1-4
CASSSKGDEKLFF
>TRBV2|TRBJ1-2
CASTSFPSNYGYTF
>TRBV5-5|TRBJ1-1
CASSLVGQGGTEAFF
>TRBV7-2|TRBJ1-2
CASSRDRGGYGYTF
>TRBV19|TRBJ1-1
CASSIGVKGIGWTEAFF
>TRBV7-6|TRBJ1-6
CASSDDTKQHNSPLHF
>TRBV7-2|TRBJ2-1
CASELAGGPLEQFF
>TRBV5-6|TRBJ1-1
CASYESDTEAFF